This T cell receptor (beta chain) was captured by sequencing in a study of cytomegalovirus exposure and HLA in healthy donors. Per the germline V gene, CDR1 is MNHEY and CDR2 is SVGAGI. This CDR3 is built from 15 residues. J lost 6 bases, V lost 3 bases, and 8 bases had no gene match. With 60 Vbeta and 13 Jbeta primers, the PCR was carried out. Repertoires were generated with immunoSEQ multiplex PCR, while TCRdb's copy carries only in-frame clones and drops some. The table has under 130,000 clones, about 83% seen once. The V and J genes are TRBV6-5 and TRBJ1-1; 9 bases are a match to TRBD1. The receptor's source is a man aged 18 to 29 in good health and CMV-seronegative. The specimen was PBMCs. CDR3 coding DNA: TGTGCCAGCAGTTATCCGACAGGGGGTAGGGCTGAAGCTTTCTTT. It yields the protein CASSYPTGGRAEAFF.